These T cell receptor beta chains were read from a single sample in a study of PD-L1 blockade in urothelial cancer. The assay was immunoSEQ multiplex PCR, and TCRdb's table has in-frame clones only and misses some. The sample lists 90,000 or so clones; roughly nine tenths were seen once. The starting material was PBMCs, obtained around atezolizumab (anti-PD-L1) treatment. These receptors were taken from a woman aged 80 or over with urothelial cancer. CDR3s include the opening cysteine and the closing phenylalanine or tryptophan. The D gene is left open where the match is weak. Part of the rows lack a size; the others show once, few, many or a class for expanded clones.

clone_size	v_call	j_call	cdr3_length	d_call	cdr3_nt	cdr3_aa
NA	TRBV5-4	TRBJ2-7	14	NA	TGTGCCAGCAGCTTGGCCGGAGGGAGCGGCGAGCAGTACTTC	CASSLAGGSGEQYF
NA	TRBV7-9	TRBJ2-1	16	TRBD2	TGTGCCAGCAGCTTAGAACTAGCGAGCTCCTACAATGAGCAGTTCTTC	CASSLELASSYNEQFF
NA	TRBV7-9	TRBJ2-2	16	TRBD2	TGTGCCAGCAGCCCGGGAGTAGCGGGAGGATACGGGGAGCTGTTTTTT	CASSPGVAGGYGELFF
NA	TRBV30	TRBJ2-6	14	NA	TGTGCCTGGAGTGGAGTACTGGGGGCCAACGTCCTGACTTTC	CAWSGVLGANVLTF
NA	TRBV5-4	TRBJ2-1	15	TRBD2	TGTGCCAGCAGCTTGAGGCGGGAGTTTTCCAATGAGCAGTTCTTC	CASSLRREFSNEQFF
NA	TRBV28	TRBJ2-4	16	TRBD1	TGTGCCAGCAGTTCTCGGGACAGGGGACTCAAAAACATTCAGTACTTC	CASSSRDRGLKNIQYF
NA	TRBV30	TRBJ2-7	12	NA	TGTGCCTCCTGGGGTACAGGGCGCGAGCAGTACTTC	CASWGTGREQYF
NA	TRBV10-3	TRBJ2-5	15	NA	TGTGCCACCCAGCACAGGGATGGGTCACAAGAGACCCAGTACTTC	CATQHRDGSQETQYF
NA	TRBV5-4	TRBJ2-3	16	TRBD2	TGTGCCAGCAGCCCGGGGACTAGCGGTAGCACAGATACGCAGTATTTT	CASSPGTSGSTDTQYF
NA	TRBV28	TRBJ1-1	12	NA	TGTGCCAGCAGTTCCCCCGGGGGGCCGGCTTTCTTT	CASSSPGGPAFF
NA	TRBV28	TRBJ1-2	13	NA	TGTGCCAGCAGTTCAGCAGGGGCGGATGGCTACACCTTC	CASSSAGADGYTF
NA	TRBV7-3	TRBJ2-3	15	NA	TGTGCCAGCAGCTTATCTACAGGGCGGCCAGATACGCAGTATTTT	CASSLSTGRPDTQYF
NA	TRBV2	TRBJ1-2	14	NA	TGTGCCAGCCGAAAATCAGGGCTCGTCGTGGGCTACACCTTC	CASRKSGLVVGYTF
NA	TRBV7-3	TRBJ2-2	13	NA	TGTGCCAGCAGCAAGGACTTGACCGGGGAGCTGTTTTTT	CASSKDLTGELFF
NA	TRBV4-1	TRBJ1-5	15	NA	TGCGCCAGCAGCCAAGCGGACGGGGGAGGTCAGCCCCAGCATTTT	CASSQADGGGQPQHF
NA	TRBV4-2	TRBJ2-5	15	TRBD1	TGTGCCAGCAGCCAACCCGGACAGGGTGTAGAGACCCAGTACTTC	CASSQPGQGVETQYF
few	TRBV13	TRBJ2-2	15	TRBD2	TGTGCCAGCAGCTTGCGGGAGGGCCGCACCGGGGAGCTGTTTTTT	CASSLREGRTGELFF
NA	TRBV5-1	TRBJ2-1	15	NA	TGCGCCAGCAGCTTGGACCCGACTAGAGGCAATGAGCAGTTCTTC	CASSLDPTRGNEQFF
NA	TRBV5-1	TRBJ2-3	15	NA	TGCGCCAGCAGCTTGGCGAGCGTGAGCACAGATACGCAGTATTTT	CASSLASVSTDTQYF
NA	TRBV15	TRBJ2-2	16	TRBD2	TGTGCCACCAGCGGGCGGGCTAGCGGGAACACCGGGGAGCTGTTTTTT	CATSGRASGNTGELFF
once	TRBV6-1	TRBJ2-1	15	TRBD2	TGTGCCAGCAGTGAAAGGGCCCGGGAGCGGGGTGAGCAGTTCTTC	CASSERARERGEQFF
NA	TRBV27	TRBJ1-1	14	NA	TGTGCCAGCAGTCCGAGTATTCTGAACACTGAAGCTTTCTTT	CASSPSILNTEAFF
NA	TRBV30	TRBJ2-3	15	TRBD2	TGTGCCTGGAGTGTGGGGGGAGGGCCCACAGATACGCAGTATTTT	CAWSVGGGPTDTQYF
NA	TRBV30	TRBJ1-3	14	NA	TGTGCCTGGGGAACAGGGAATGCAGGAAACACCATATATTTT	CAWGTGNAGNTIYF
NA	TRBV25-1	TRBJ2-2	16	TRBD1	TGTGCCAGCAGTGCTTCCGGGACAGGGCATGCCGGGGAGCTGTTTTTT	CASSASGTGHAGELFF
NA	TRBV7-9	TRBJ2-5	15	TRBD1	TGTGCCAGCAGCTCCGGACAGGGCGGTCGAGAGACCCAGTACTTC	CASSSGQGGRETQYF
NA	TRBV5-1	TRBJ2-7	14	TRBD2	TGCGCCAGCAGCTTGGCCGTGGGGGGGAACGAGCAGTACTTC	CASSLAVGGNEQYF
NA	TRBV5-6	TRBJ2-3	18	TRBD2	TGTGCCAGCAGCTTGGTCAGGCGACTAGCGGTTAGCACAGATACGCAGTATTTT	CASSLVRRLAVSTDTQYF
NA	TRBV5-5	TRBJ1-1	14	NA	TGTGCCAGCAGCAAATTGACAGGGAACACTGAAGCTTTCTTT	CASSKLTGNTEAFF
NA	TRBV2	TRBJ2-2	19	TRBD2	TGTGCCATCCCGCCCAGGGCCGCAGGACTAGCGGCGAACACCGGGGAGCTGTTTTTT	CAIPPRAAGLAANTGELFF
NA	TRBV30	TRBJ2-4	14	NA	TGTGCCTGGAGTGGCAGTCTAGCCAAAAACATTCAGTACTTC	CAWSGSLAKNIQYF
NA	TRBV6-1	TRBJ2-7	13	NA	TGTGCCAGCAGTGCAAACAGGGTCTACGAGCAGTACTTC	CASSANRVYEQYF
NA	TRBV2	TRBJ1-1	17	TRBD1	TGTGCCAGCAAGTTCGACAGGGCACTCTCAGGGGGGACTGAAGCTTTCTTT	CASKFDRALSGGTEAFF
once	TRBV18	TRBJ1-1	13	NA	TGTGCCAGCTCACCAGGGGCGCGAACTGAAGCTTTCTTT	CASSPGARTEAFF
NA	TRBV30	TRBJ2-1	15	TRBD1	TGTGCCTGGAGTCCTACCCGTGGACAGGCCAATGAGCAGTTCTTC	CAWSPTRGQANEQFF
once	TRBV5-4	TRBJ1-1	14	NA	TGTGCCAGCAGCCAGTTTACAGGGAACACTGAAGCTTTCTTT	CASSQFTGNTEAFF
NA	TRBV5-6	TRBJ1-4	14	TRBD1	TGTGCCAGCAGCCTGGACAGGGTTGACGAAAAACTGTTTTTT	CASSLDRVDEKLFF
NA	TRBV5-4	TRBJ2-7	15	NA	TGTGCCAGCAGCCCCGCGGCTAGCCACAGCCCCGAGCAGTACTTC	CASSPAASHSPEQYF
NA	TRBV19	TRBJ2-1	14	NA	TGTGCCAGTAGACTAGATAGCTCCTACAATGAGCAGTTCTTC	CASRLDSSYNEQFF
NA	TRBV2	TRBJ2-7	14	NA	TGTGCCAGCAGCGCTTCGACTCCACCCTACGAGCAGTACTTC	CASSASTPPYEQYF
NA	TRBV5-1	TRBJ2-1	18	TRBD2	TGCGCCAGCAGCTTCTTGGCTGCGGGAGGTTACTCCTACAATGAGCAGTTCTTC	CASSFLAAGGYSYNEQFF
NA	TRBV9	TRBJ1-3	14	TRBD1	TGTGCCAGCAGCGATGACAGGGGTGGAAACACCATATATTTT	CASSDDRGGNTIYF